Listed below are T cell receptor beta chains from one sample, sequenced in a study of T cell responses to AZD1222 COVID-19 vaccine. Method: immunoSEQ multiplex PCR; TCRdb's copy keeps in-frame clones and lacks some. The sample shows approximately 220,000 clones, about 92% of them seen only once. The input for sequencing was peripheral blood, taken on day 0 of MenACWY control vaccination. The origin of the receptors is an adult in good health. Each CDR3 is given with its conserved first and last residue. The D gene is left open where the match is weak. Clone size is not always given. Where it is, it says once, few, many or a class for expanded clones.

j_call,d_call,v_call,clone_size,cdr3_nt,cdr3_aa
TRBJ2-5,TRBD2,TRBV5-1,.,TGCGCCAGCAGCAGGGGACTAGCGGGGGGTACGCCATACCAAGAGACCCAGTACTTC,CASSRGLAGGTPYQETQYF
TRBJ1-2,TRBD1,TRBV6-5,once,TGTGCCAGCAGACCCCACAGGGGAAACTATGGCTACACCTTC,CASRPHRGNYGYTF
TRBJ2-5,TRBD1,TRBV4-3,.,TGCGCCACCATTTTAGGGGTCCAGGGGGCGTTTGGAGAGACCCAGTACTTC,CATILGVQGAFGETQYF
TRBJ2-2,.,TRBV14,.,TGTGCCAGCAGCCCGTACAACACAAAAACCGGGGAGCTGTTTTTT,CASSPYNTKTGELFF
TRBJ2-1,.,TRBV5-1,.,TGCGCCAGCAGCTTGGGGGGTTCGAGCTCCTACAATGAGCAGTTCTTC,CASSLGGSSSYNEQFF
TRBJ1-2,.,TRBV11-2,once,TGTGCCAGCAGCTTAGACGGTTGGGTGGGGTCTAACTATGGCTACACCTTC,CASSLDGWVGSNYGYTF
TRBJ1-5,.,TRBV6-4,once,TGTGCCAGCAGTGCCGAGGACAGAGCTAATCAGCCCCAGCATTTT,CASSAEDRANQPQHF
TRBJ2-1,TRBD2,TRBV5-4,.,TGTGCCAGCAGCTCGGGACTAGCGGGGAACAATGAGCAGTTCTTC,CASSSGLAGNNEQFF
TRBJ2-5,.,TRBV6-2/TRBV6-3,.,TGTGCCAGCAGTTACCCAACAGGGATTCCAGAGACCCAGTACTTC,CASSYPTGIPETQYF
TRBJ1-3,.,TRBV6-1,.,TGTGCCAGCAGTGACAGGGAGGGAAACACCATATATTTT,CASSDREGNTIYF
TRBJ2-3,.,TRBV19,.,TGTGCCAGTAGTATGCAGGGTAGCACAGATACGCAGTATTTT,CASSMQGSTDTQYF
TRBJ2-2,TRBD1,TRBV2,.,TGTGCCAGCATCAGACAGGGCACCGGGGAGCTGTTTTTT,CASIRQGTGELFF
TRBJ1-5,TRBD1,TRBV27,.,TGTGCCAGCAGCCCCAGACAGGGAGGCAATCAGCCCCAGCATTTT,CASSPRQGGNQPQHF
TRBJ2-7,.,TRBV5-1,few,TGCGCCAGCAGCCCGTGGGACTACGAGCAGTACTTC,CASSPWDYEQYF
TRBJ1-1,.,TRBV19,.,TGTGCCAGTCCAGGGGCCACTGAAGCTTTCTTT,CASPGATEAFF
TRBJ1-2,.,TRBV19,.,TGTGCCAGTCTTCCCTCGCCCGGGGGAATTGGCTATGGCTACACCTTC,CASLPSPGGIGYGYTF
TRBJ1-3,.,TRBV18,.,TGTGCCAGCTCACCCGTACAGGGAACTGGAAACACCATATATTTT,CASSPVQGTGNTIYF
TRBJ1-2,TRBD1,TRBV18,.,TGTGCCAGCTCCCCGGACAAAAACAGGGGGCCAAAGGGCTACACCTTC,CASSPDKNRGPKGYTF
TRBJ2-3,TRBD2,TRBV6-5,once,TGTGCCACCAACCCAACGGGGGGGGGAGCAGATACGCAGTATTTT,CATNPTGGGADTQYF
TRBJ1-1,.,TRBV9,.,TGTGCCAGCAGCGGCACGAGTAAGACTGAAGCTTTCTTT,CASSGTSKTEAFF
TRBJ2-1,.,TRBV5-1,.,TGCGCCAGCAGCTCCGGGACTTCCTACAATGAGCAGTTCTTC,CASSSGTSYNEQFF
TRBJ2-4,.,TRBV18,.,TGTGCCAGCTCACCGTTGAAGACTGACCGCGGTATAGCCAAAAACATTCAGTACTTC,CASSPLKTDRGIAKNIQYF
TRBJ2-1,TRBD2,TRBV13,once,TGTGCCAGCAGCATAACGGCGGGGGGGCCCGTTGAGCAGTTCTTC,CASSITAGGPVEQFF
TRBJ2-7,.,TRBV27,.,TGTGCCAGCGGGCCCACCTACGAGCAGTACTTC,CASGPTYEQYF
TRBJ2-5,TRBD1,TRBV24-1,.,TGTGCCACCAGTGACCCAGGGGACAGATACCAAGAGACCCAGTACTTC,CATSDPGDRYQETQYF
TRBJ1-4,.,TRBV28,.,TGTGCCAGCAGTTTCCAATCTCAGGGCGGCGAAAAACTGTTTTTT,CASSFQSQGGEKLFF
TRBJ2-1,TRBD1,TRBV9,.,TGTGCCAGCAGCATTGACTCGGGACAGGTCAGAGGGAGTGAGCAGTTCTTC,CASSIDSGQVRGSEQFF
TRBJ1-4,.,TRBV28,.,TGTGCCAGCAGGGAGAGGGGGGCAACTAATGAAAAACTGTTTTTT,CASRERGATNEKLFF
TRBJ2-7,TRBD1,TRBV6-5,.,TGTGCCAGCAGTTACCTCGGACAGGGCCACGAGCAGTACTTC,CASSYLGQGHEQYF